Detailed here is one T cell receptor (beta chain). Its antigen is currently unknown. This entry comes from a study of shared clonotypes between healthy human individuals. Study conclusions and caveats: On the whole, naive subsets had larger estimated richness than memory subsets had.

Positive CCR7 selection of CD45RO-negative cells yielded the naive CD8 cells, and terminally differentiated effector memory CD45RA+ cells were excluded. V lost 5 bases and J lost 5; bases outside the gene matches: 12. The CDR3 runs 18 residues. CDR1 WSHSY and CDR2 SAAADI come from the germline V gene. The table came from immunoSEQ multiplex PCR; TCRdb's copy has only in-frame clones and leaves some out. Among about 2.1 million clones, about 94% were seen once, and the ten largest hold about 1.6%. The origin of this receptor is a man aged 18 to 29 in good health. Some clones in this sample may be carry-over from other donors' samples. The sample consisted of naive CD8+ T cells from PBMCs. This chain uses TRBV10-2 with TRBJ2-5, with TRBD2 identical over 15 bases. CDR3 sequence: CASSPGLAGGPIAETQYF. The CDR3 DNA sequence: TGCGCCAGCAGTCCTGGACTAGCGGGAGGGCCGATTGCTGAGACCCAGTACTTC.